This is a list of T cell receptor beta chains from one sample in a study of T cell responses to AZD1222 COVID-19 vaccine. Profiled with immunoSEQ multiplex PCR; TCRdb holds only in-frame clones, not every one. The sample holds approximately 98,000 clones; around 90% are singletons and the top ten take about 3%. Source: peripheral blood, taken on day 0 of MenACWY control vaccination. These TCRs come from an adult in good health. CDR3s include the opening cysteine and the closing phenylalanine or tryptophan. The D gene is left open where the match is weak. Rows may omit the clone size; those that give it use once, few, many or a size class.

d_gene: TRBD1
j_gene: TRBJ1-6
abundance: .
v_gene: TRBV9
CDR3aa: CASSAGQLSSPLHF
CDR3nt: TGTGCCAGCAGCGCGGGACAGCTGAGTTCACCCCTCCACTTT

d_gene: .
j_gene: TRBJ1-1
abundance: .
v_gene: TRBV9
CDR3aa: CASSRQLNTEAFF
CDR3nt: TGTGCCAGCAGCAGACAGCTGAACACTGAAGCTTTCTTT

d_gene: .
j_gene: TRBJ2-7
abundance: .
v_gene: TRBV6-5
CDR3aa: CATREVGNEQYF
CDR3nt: TGTGCCACCAGGGAGGTGGGAAACGAGCAGTACTTC

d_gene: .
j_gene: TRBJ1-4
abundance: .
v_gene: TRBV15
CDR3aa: CATRRQEGDEKLFF
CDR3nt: TGTGCCACCAGAAGACAGGAGGGCGATGAAAAACTGTTTTTT

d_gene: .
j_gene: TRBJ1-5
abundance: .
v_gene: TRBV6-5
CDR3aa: CASSTLNQPQHF
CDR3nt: TGTGCCAGCAGTACCCTTAATCAGCCCCAGCATTTT

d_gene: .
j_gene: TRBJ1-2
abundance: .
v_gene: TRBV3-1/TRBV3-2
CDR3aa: CASSQEGVYGGPGYGYTF
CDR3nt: TGTGCCAGCAGCCAAGAGGGTGTGTACGGGGGCCCTGGCTATGGCTACACCTTC

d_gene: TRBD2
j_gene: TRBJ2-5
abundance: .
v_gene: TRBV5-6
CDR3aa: CASSLRAGDSQETQYF
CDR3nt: TGTGCCAGCAGCTTAAGAGCGGGGGACTCCCAAGAGACCCAGTACTTC

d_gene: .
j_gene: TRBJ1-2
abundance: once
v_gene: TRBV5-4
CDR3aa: CASSPIGGRGYTF
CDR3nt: TGTGCCAGCAGCCCCATTGGGGGGCGAGGCTACACCTTC

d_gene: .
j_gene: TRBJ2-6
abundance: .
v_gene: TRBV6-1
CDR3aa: CASSDIGSGANVLTF
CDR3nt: TGTGCCAGCAGTGATATCGGTTCTGGGGCCAACGTCCTGACTTTC

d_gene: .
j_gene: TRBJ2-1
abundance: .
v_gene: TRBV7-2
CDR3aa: CASKLWRGLSSYNEQFF
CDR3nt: TGTGCCAGCAAACTTTGGCGGGGCCTTAGCTCCTACAATGAGCAGTTCTTC

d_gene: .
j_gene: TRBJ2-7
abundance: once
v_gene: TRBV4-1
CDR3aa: CASSRGSGDIPYEQYF
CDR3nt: TGCGCCAGCAGCCGAGGATCGGGGGACATACCCTACGAGCAGTACTTC

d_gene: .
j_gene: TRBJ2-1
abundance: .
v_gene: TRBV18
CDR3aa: CASSSQGLYNEQFF
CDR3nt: TGTGCCAGCTCATCACAGGGATTATACAATGAGCAGTTCTTC

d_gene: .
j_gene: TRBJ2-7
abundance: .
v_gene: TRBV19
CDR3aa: CASSTPGGAYEQYF
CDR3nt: TGTGCCAGTAGTACCCCCGGCGGAGCCTACGAGCAGTACTTC

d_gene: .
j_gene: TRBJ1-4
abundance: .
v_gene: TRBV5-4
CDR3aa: CASSFGRGALNEKLFF
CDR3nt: TGTGCCAGCAGCTTTGGTCGGGGGGCCCTCAATGAAAAACTGTTTTTT

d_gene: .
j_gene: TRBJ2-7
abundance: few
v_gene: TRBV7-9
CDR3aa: CASSSEARGIDEQYF
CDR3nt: TGTGCCAGCAGTAGTGAAGCCAGGGGTATAGACGAGCAGTACTTC

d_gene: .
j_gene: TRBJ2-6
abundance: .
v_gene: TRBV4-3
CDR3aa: CASSPIEGANVLTF
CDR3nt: TGCGCCAGCAGCCCAATCGAGGGAGCTAACGTCCTGACTTTC

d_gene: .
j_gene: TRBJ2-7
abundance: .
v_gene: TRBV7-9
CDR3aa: CASSGRGAREQYF
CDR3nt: TGTGCCAGCAGCGGCCGTGGGGCACGGGAGCAGTACTTC

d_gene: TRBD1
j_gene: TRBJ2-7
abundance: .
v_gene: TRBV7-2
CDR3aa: CASSGTGPSYEQYF
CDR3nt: TGTGCCAGCAGCGGGACAGGACCCTCCTACGAGCAGTACTTC

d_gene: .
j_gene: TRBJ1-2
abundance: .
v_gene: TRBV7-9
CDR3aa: CASSPPGSGYGYTF
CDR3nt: TGTGCCAGCAGCCCCCCGGGGTCGGGGTATGGCTACACCTTC

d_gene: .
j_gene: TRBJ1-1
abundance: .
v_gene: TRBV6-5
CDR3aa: CASHSKHSFTEAFF
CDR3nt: TGTGCCAGCCACTCCAAGCATTCATTCACTGAAGCTTTCTTT

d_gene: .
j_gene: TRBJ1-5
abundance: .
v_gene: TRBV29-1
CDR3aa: CSVGKDQPQHF
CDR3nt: TGCAGCGTGGGGAAAGATCAGCCCCAGCATTTT

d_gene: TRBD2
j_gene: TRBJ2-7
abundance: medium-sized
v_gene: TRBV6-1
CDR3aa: CASSEGGGESYEQYF
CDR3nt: TGTGCCAGCAGTGAAGGGGGAGGGGAGAGCTACGAGCAGTACTTC

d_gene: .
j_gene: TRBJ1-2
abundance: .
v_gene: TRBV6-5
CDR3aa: CASNPGKAYGYTF
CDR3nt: TGTGCCAGCAACCCAGGGAAAGCCTATGGCTACACCTTC

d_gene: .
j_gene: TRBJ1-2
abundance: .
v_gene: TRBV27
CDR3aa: CASSLFPGLGYGYTF
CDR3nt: TGTGCCAGCAGTTTATTCCCAGGGTTGGGCTATGGCTACACCTTC

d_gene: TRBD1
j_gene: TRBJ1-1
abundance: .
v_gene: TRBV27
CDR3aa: CASSPDRVGTEAFF
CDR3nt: TGTGCCAGCAGTCCAGACAGGGTTGGAACTGAAGCTTTCTTT

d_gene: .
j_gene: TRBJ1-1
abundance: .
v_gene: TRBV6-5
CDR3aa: CASRTEQFEAFF
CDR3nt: TGTGCCAGCAGGACCGAGCAGTTTGAAGCTTTCTTT

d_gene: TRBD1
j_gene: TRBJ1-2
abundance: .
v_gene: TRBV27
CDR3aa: CASGQGAYGYTF
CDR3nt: TGTGCCAGCGGGCAGGGGGCCTATGGCTACACCTTC

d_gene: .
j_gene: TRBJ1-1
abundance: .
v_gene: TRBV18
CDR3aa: CASSPRGGENTEAFF
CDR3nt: TGTGCCAGCTCACCAAGGGGAGGGGAGAACACTGAAGCTTTCTTT

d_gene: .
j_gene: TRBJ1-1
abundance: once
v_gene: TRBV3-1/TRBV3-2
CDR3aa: CASSPLDKNTEAFF
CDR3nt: TGTGCCAGCAGCCCGTTGGACAAGAACACTGAAGCTTTCTTT

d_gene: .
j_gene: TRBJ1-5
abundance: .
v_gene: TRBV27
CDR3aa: CASSLLGAGNQPQHF
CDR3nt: TGTGCCAGCAGTTTGTTGGGGGCGGGCAATCAGCCCCAGCATTTT

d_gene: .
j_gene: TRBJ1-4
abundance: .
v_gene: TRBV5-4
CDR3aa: CASSLAGRSGQKLFF
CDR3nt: TGTGCCAGCAGCTTGGCCGGGCGATCTGGTCAAAAACTGTTTTTT

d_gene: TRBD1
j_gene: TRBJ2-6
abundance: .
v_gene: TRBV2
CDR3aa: CASRDRDAGANVLTF
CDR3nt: TGTGCCAGCAGGGACAGGGATGCCGGGGCCAACGTCCTGACTTTC

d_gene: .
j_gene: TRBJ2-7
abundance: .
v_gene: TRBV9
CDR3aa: CASGGLSYEQYF
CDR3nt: TGTGCCAGCGGCGGGCTTTCCTACGAGCAGTACTTC

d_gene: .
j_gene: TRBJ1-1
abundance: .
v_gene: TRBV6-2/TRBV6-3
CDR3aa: CASSYSRGNTEAFF
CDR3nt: TGTGCCAGCAGTTACTCTCGGGGGAACACTGAAGCTTTCTTT

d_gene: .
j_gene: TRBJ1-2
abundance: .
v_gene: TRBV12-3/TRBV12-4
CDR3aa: CASSLSNYGYTF
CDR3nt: TGTGCCAGCAGTTTAAGTAACTATGGCTACACCTTC

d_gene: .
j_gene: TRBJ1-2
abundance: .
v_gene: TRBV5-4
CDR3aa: CASSLDAANYGYTF
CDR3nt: TGTGCCAGCAGCTTGGACGCAGCTAACTATGGCTACACCTTC

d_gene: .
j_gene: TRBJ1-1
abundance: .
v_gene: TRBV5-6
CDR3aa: CASSLVDRNTEAFF
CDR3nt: TGTGCCAGCAGCTTGGTTGACAGGAACACTGAAGCTTTCTTT

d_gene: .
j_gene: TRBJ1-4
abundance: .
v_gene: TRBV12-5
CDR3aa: CASGPGPDGQKLFF
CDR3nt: TGTGCTAGTGGTCCGGGACCGGACGGGCAAAAACTGTTTTTT

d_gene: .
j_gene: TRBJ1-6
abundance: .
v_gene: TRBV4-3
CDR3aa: CASSQEGQGSSPLHF
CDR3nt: TGCGCCAGCAGCCAAGAGGGCCAGGGGAGTTCACCCCTCCACTTT

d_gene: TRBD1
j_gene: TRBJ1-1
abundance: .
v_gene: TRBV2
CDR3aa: CASSRQGWNTEAFF
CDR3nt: TGTGCCAGCAGCAGACAGGGGTGGAACACTGAAGCTTTCTTT

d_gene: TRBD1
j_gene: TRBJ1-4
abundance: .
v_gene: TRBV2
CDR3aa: CASSEMGQGNEKLFF
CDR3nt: TGTGCCAGCAGTGAAATGGGACAGGGTAATGAAAAACTGTTTTTT

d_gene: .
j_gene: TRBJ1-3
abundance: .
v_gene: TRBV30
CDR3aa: CAWSVGSGNTIYF
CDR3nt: TGTGCCTGGAGTGTTGGGTCTGGAAACACCATATATTTT

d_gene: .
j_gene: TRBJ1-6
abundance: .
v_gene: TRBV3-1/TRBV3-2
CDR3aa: CASSLEGGSYNSPLHF
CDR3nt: TGTGCCAGCAGCCTCGAAGGGGGCTCCTATAATTCACCCCTCCACTTT

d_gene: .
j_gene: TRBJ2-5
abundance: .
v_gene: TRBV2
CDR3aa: CASSEAGREETQYF
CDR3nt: TGTGCCAGCAGTGAAGCGGGCAGGGAAGAGACCCAGTACTTC

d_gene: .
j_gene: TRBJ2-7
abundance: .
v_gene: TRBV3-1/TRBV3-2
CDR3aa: CASSQATSFTYEQYF
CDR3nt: TGTGCCAGCAGCCAAGCCACTAGCTTTACCTACGAGCAGTACTTC

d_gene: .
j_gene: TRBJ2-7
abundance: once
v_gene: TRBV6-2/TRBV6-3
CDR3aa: CASSYASRGEQYF
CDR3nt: TGTGCCAGCAGTTACGCCTCCAGGGGCGAGCAGTACTTC

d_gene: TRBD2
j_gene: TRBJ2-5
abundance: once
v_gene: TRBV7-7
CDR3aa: CASSFGLAGGRGTQYF
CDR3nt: TGTGCTAGCAGCTTCGGACTAGCGGGGGGGCGAGGGACCCAGTACTTC

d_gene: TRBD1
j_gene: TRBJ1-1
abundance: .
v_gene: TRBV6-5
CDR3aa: CASSYSTGSTEAFF
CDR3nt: TGTGCCAGCAGTTACTCGACAGGGAGCACTGAAGCTTTCTTT